This T cell receptor (beta chain) originates from a study of T cell responses to AZD1222 COVID-19 vaccine. Findings of the study overall: Repertoire sampling happened only post peak T cell response. Most donors were white British and more were female, and clonal diversity was possibly underestimated.

The method was immunoSEQ multiplex PCR; TCRdb's version includes in-frame clones alone and lacks a portion of them. The table has 90,000 to 150,000 clones, roughly 88% seen once. Germline trimming cut 3 bases from V and 7 bases from J; bases unmatched to any gene: 8. The germline gives CDR1 KGHDR, CDR2 SFDVKD. This CDR3 is built from 15 residues. Points on this clone: Its antigen is as yet unknown.

The TCR was taken from an adult in good health. This chain connects TRBV24-1 to TRBJ1-5; 7 nucleotides agree with TRBD1. The specimen was peripheral blood, collected on day 0 of AZD1222 vaccination. The CDR3 region has the DNA TGTGCCACCAGTGATCCGACAGGGTTAGGACAGCCCCAGCATTTT. Translation gives CATSDPTGLGQPQHF.